This T cell receptor (beta chain) was obtained from a study of breast tumors, draining lymph nodes, adjacent tissues. TCRdb passed the multiplex PCR reads through MiXCR, listing each CDR3 protein once. This table holds roughly 70,000 distinct CDR3 sequences, around 43% found once. Germline CDR1 is SGHVS and CDR2 is FQNEAQ. The CDR3 loop spans 15 amino acids. This clonotype was picked up many times. A much more abundant neighbour one base away suggests this may be a read error. The receptor's source is a female donor with breast cancer. Some clones in this sample may be carry-over from other donors' samples. The chain combines TRBV7-8 with TRBJ1-2; TRBD1 might be the D (6 bases). Sequencing was carried out using breast tumor tissue. The CDR3 region is CASSTLARGGGGYPF. In nucleotides, the CDR3 is TGTGCCAGCAGCACCCTCGCGCGGGGAGGGGGTGGCTACCCCTTC.